This T cell receptor (beta chain) was identified during a study of blood T cell repertoires in COVID-19. Study-wide context: The United States, Italy and Spain provided the acute and convalescent COVID-19 samples. PBMCs, B-cell-depleted T cells, or T cells were the source of the cDNA or gDNA that made up the material.

Original processing methods: Amplification with reference gene primers provided the estimates of nucleated cell counts. The protocol was immunoSEQ multiplex PCR, while the TCRdb copy is restricted to in-frame clones and leaves out a portion. D and trimming come from the DNA, and the V and J calls and clone size come from that table. The sample has approximately 63,000 clones; 65% to 80% are singletons. The CDR3 totals 15 residues. CDR1 and CDR2 (germline): SGHAT, FQNNGV. V was clipped by 5 bases and J by 4 bases; unmatched bases: 8. Sequencing was carried out using peripheral blood. The J gene is TRBJ2-7, the V gene TRBV11-2; 10 nucleotides agree with TRBD1. This clonotype originated in a woman between 70 and 85 years old with acute or convalescent COVID-19. In DNA form, the CDR3 reads TGTGCCAGCAGCCATGGCAGACAGGGGGCTTACGAGCAGTACTTC. It yields the protein CASSHGRQGAYEQYF. Filled out from reference TRBV11-2 and TRBJ2-7, the complete variable domain reads EAGVAQSPRYKIIEKRQSVAFWCNPISGHATLYWYQQILGQGPKLLIQFQNNGVVDDSQLPKDRFSAERLKGVDSTLKIQPAKLEDSAVYLCASSHGRQGAYEQYFGPGTRLTVT.